This T cell receptor beta chain originates from a study of post-analysis software for immune sequencing data. In the study overall: There were relapsing-remitting, secondary progressive and progressive-relapsing multiple sclerosis among the disease courses included.

CDR3 length equals 13 residues. V was clipped by 4 bases and J by 4 bases, with 13 bases between them. Per germline, CDR1 SQVTM and CDR2 ANQGSEA. TCR beta cDNA libraries included unique molecular identifiers. TCRdb itself ran the PCR reads through MiXCR, one entry per CDR3 protein. The table has approximately 770,000 distinct CDR3 sequences, around 46% seen once. Study-wide results and caveats: Roughly five TRBV segments occurring more often in patients than controls included TRBV5-6, TRBV5-1 and TRBV20-1. Same-batch samples co-clustered strongly by F measure. Those with multiple sclerosis, the patient group, showed significantly lower normalized Chao1 diversity than controls.

The table lists this clonotype with a few counts. What it recognizes is unknown. The material sequenced was blood. This chain connects TRBV29-1 to TRBJ1-2; no definite D call. This TCR came from a girl aged 5-17 years with multiple sclerosis. The CDR3 coding sequence is TGCAGCGTTGTATTGGAACGCGCCTATGGCTACACCTTC. Amino acids: CSVVLERAYGYTF.